This T cell receptor (beta chain) was retrieved from a study of beta chain features in type 1 diabetes. Whole-study context: The study examined around 98,000,000 sorted cells across all samples.

This CDR3 is 11 amino acids long. Germline V lookup: CDR1 GTSNPN, CDR2 SVGIG (reference sequence). The V segment lost 3 bases and the J segment 11 bases; nucleotides outside the gene matches: 3. Study-wide results and limits: Moderate yet significant TCRB CDR3 shortening was seen in Type 1 diabetes patients in all four CD4+ subsets. Cells expressing TCR highly could be over-represented by cDNA sequencing. TCRB rearrangement may or may not be influenced by HLA type; here this remained unresolved.

Since all of the isolated RNA was reverse transcribed, expressed TCRB transcripts were what got sequenced. Sequencing was performed with immunoSEQ multiplex PCR; in TCRdb, only in-frame clones are kept and a portion is missing. The sample has some 240,000 clones, approximately 11% seen once. Comments on this clone: Its antigen is unknown.

The rearrangement links TRBV30 to TRBJ1-4; TRBD1 agrees at 7 bases. The material sequenced was central memory CD4+ T cells from blood. The receptor was derived from a man between 18 and 29 years old in good health. The CDR3: CAWRGTEKLFF. The CDR3 DNA sequence: TGTGCCTGGAGGGGGACAGAGAAACTGTTTTTT.